This TCR beta chain is from a study of blood T cell repertoires in COVID-19 (dated by TCRdb to 2020 to 2021). With regard to the full study: Collaborator samples came from the United States, Italy and Spain and covered acute and convalescent phases of COVID-19. The prospective study material was composed of cDNA or gDNA derived from T cells, B-cell-depleted T cells, or PBMCs. The dataset comprised deeply sampled blood TCRbeta repertoires from subjects exposed to, actively infected with, or recovered from COVID-19. The repertoires were released in a freely available public database intended as a resource for research on the immune response to SARS-CoV-2. Samples were obtained from the ongoing ImmuneRACE study (first 160 participants) and from over 1,000 subjects provided by 6 global collaborators. Sample metadata almost always included a de-identified subject ID, COVID-19 status, age in years and sex. Where available, HLA class I and class II types were obtained from metadata supplied by the sample provider rather than from assay-based typing. General conclusions and limits of the study: The amount of clinical and demographic metadata varied by source and participant and was provided uncurated.

To note about this clone: This receptor's antigen is unknown. Nothing much larger sits one base from this clone, and base qualities are not available.

The immunoSEQ Assay, a bias-controlled multiplex PCR, was used to amplify TCRbeta CDR3 regions from genomic DNA. Processing in the source paper ran as follows. Within the assay, amplification of reference gene primers was used to estimate how many nucleated cells each sample contained. To quantify the absolute abundance of each unique TCRbeta CDR3 rearrangement, sequence reads were collapsed and filtered. For each sample, productive Simpson clonality was calculated by taking the square root of Simpson's diversity index across productive rearrangements. TCRdb's version of the immuneACCESS table is confined to in-frame rearrangements and falls short of the full clone set. An unresolved V gene accounts for under half of the shortfall where checked; the remainder is of unknown origin. The DNA was the basis for D and trimming; V, J and clone size are from that table. The sample has 150,000 to 200,000 clones on record, nearly 85% of them singletons. The ten largest clonotypes hold approximately 5.4% of the sample.

Whole blood was collected in K2EDTA tubes by collaborating institutions according to the institutions' own protocols. Collaborator samples were shipped for TCRbeta analysis as frozen whole blood, isolated PBMCs, or DNA extracted from either sample type. CDR1 KGHDR and CDR2 SFDVKD are derived from the germline V gene. Germline trimming: 0 bases from V, 2 bases from J; junction bases outside gene matches: 2. The CDR3 spans 18 residues, from the cysteine through the phenylalanine. Just CDR3 DNA is preserved here, 54 bases in frame from base 1. The receptor comes from a woman under 40 with acute or convalescent COVID-19. The material sequenced was peripheral blood. In this chain, TRBV24-1 is recombined with TRBJ2-1; 14 middle bases align to TRBD2. This receptor carries the CDR3 CATSDLGTSGGAYNEQFF. The DNA reads TGTGCCACCAGTGATTTGGGGACTAGCGGGGGAGCCTACAATGAGCAGTTCTTC.